This is a list of T cell receptor beta chains from one sample in a study of T cell responses to AZD1222 COVID-19 vaccine. Sequencing used immunoSEQ multiplex PCR; TCRdb keeps in-frame clones, though not all of them. The sample contains 90,000 to 150,000 clones, less than 90% of which appear only once. The sequencing used peripheral blood, collected on day 0 of AZD1222 vaccination. Every receptor here comes from an adult in good health. Both conserved end residues are part of each CDR3. D genes are given only for firm matches. Expanded clones are given a class, and other clones once, few, many or no size at all.

v_call	j_call	clone_size	d_call	cdr3_nt	cdr3_aa
TRBV19	TRBJ1-5	NA	TRBD1	TGTGCCAGTACCCCGGGACAGTCAAATCAGCCCCAGCATTTT	CASTPGQSNQPQHF
TRBV28	TRBJ1-1	NA	TRBD1	TGTGCCAGCAGTATGCCTGACAGGGGCACTGAAGCTTTCTTT	CASSMPDRGTEAFF
TRBV6-5	TRBJ2-4	NA	TRBD2	TGTGCCAGCAGTTACTCGGGCGGGGGACGGAACATTCAGTACTTC	CASSYSGGGRNIQYF
TRBV2	TRBJ2-7	few	NA	TGTGCCAGCAGCCCCGTTTTAGGCTACGAGCAGTACTTC	CASSPVLGYEQYF
TRBV5-1	TRBJ2-7	NA	TRBD1	TGCGCCAGCAGCCCTGGTGGCACAGGGGCCTACGAGCAGTACTTC	CASSPGGTGAYEQYF
TRBV5-1	TRBJ1-1	NA	NA	TGCGCCAGCAGCTGGGGGAGTGGGAACACTGAAGCTTTCTTT	CASSWGSGNTEAFF
TRBV3-1/TRBV3-2	TRBJ1-1	NA	NA	TGTGCCAGCAGCACGACACTTTTTTCCACTGAAGCTTTCTTT	CASSTTLFSTEAFF
TRBV6-6	TRBJ1-5	NA	NA	TGTGCCAGCGAAGGTGCGGGAAACAATCAGCCCCAGCATTTT	CASEGAGNNQPQHF
TRBV6-5	TRBJ1-5	NA	NA	TGTGCCAGCAGCACCAGGAGTAATCAGCCCCAGCATTTT	CASSTRSNQPQHF
TRBV19	TRBJ1-3	NA	NA	TGTGCCAGTAGCCAGGACGGGTACCTCTCTGGAAACACCATATATTTT	CASSQDGYLSGNTIYF
TRBV7-2	TRBJ1-4	NA	NA	TGTGCCAGCAGTCCTAACCAGAGGGGTTCTAATGAAAAACTGTTTTTT	CASSPNQRGSNEKLFF
TRBV24-1	TRBJ1-5	NA	NA	TGTGCCACCAGTGATAGCTGGGAGAATCAGCCCCAGCATTTT	CATSDSWENQPQHF
TRBV9	TRBJ1-3	NA	NA	TGTGCCAGCAGCGTAGACGGCAGGGTAGGAAACACCATATATTTT	CASSVDGRVGNTIYF
TRBV30	TRBJ1-5	few	NA	TGTGCCTGGAGTAAATACGCAGATCAGCCCCAGCATTTT	CAWSKYADQPQHF
TRBV10-1	TRBJ2-3	NA	NA	TGCGCCAGCAGTGTAGTAGTTGCAGATACGCAGTATTTT	CASSVVVADTQYF
TRBV5-4	TRBJ2-7	NA	TRBD2	TGTGCCAGCAGCTTGGTGATCCTAGCGGGAGGGCGATACGAGCAGTACTTC	CASSLVILAGGRYEQYF
TRBV27	TRBJ2-7	NA	NA	TGTGCCAGCAGTTTATGGGCCTTGGGCTCCTACGAGCAGTACTTC	CASSLWALGSYEQYF
TRBV18	TRBJ1-2	NA	NA	TGTGCCAGCTCAGATTCCTTGGCAGGAGGAGGCTACACCTTC	CASSDSLAGGGYTF
TRBV28	TRBJ1-4	few	NA	TGTGCCAGCGAGTCGGGTGTAACTAATGAAAAACTGTTTTTT	CASESGVTNEKLFF
TRBV28	TRBJ1-2	NA	TRBD1	TGTGCCAGCAGTCTTTCAGGGGGCGTTGGTGGCTACACCTTC	CASSLSGGVGGYTF
TRBV12-5	TRBJ1-2	NA	NA	TGTGCTAGTGGTTTAGGATACTATGGCTACACCTTC	CASGLGYYGYTF
TRBV7-2	TRBJ2-2	NA	TRBD2	TGTGCCAGCAGCCCTAGCGGGGGGGCCGGGGAGCTGTTTTTT	CASSPSGGAGELFF
TRBV6-5	TRBJ2-4	NA	NA	TGTGCCAGCCAGCAGACAGAACAGTACTTC	CASQQTEQYF
TRBV27	TRBJ2-7	once	NA	TGTGCCAGCAGTTTAGTAGGGGGTGCCTACGAGCAGTACTTC	CASSLVGGAYEQYF
TRBV12-5	TRBJ1-5	NA	TRBD1	TGTGCTAGTGGTTTGGTACTCGCAGGGGGAAGTAGGCAGCCCCAGCATTTT	CASGLVLAGGSRQPQHF
TRBV7-9	TRBJ2-1	NA	TRBD1	TGTGCCAGCAGCCGGACAGGAGAAGGGTACAATGAGCAGTTCTTC	CASSRTGEGYNEQFF
TRBV20-1	TRBJ1-4	NA	NA	TGCAGTGCTAGTTCGGACTTAGAAAAACTGTTTTTT	CSASSDLEKLFF
TRBV19	TRBJ1-1	NA	NA	TGTGCCAGTAGTATAGATGGGGTGCGAGGGCTAGCGGAAGCTTTCTTT	CASSIDGVRGLAEAFF
TRBV7-6	TRBJ1-1	NA	NA	TGTGCCAGCAGCTCCGGACGGCCCCTGAACACTGAAGCTTTCTTT	CASSSGRPLNTEAFF
TRBV18	TRBJ1-2	NA	NA	TGTGCCAGCTCACCTAACGCGGGCAACTATGGCTACACCTTC	CASSPNAGNYGYTF
TRBV30	TRBJ2-7	NA	NA	TGTTTGGGGGGCCCTAAGGGAGGGGAGCAGTACTTC	CLGGPKGGEQYF
TRBV27	TRBJ1-1	NA	NA	TGTGCCAGCAGTTTAAGTACAGGTTTGGGCACTGAAGCTTTCTTT	CASSLSTGLGTEAFF
TRBV27	TRBJ1-6	NA	NA	TGTGCCAGCAGGTGGGGGACGGATAATTCACCCCTCCACTTT	CASRWGTDNSPLHF
TRBV19	TRBJ2-5	NA	TRBD1	TGTGCCAGTAATAGACAGGGAGAGACCCAGTACTTC	CASNRQGETQYF
TRBV7-6	TRBJ2-7	NA	TRBD2	TGTGCCAGCAGCTTAGAGGGAGGGGCTCGGTCGGGAGAGCAGTACTTC	CASSLEGGARSGEQYF
TRBV4-1	TRBJ2-1	NA	TRBD2	TGCGCCAGCAGCCAAGATCTCGAGCGGGGGCGCACCTACAATGAGCAGTTCTTC	CASSQDLERGRTYNEQFF
TRBV4-2	TRBJ1-1	NA	NA	TGTGCCAGCAGCCAAGGTCGGAGGGCTGAAGCTTTCTTT	CASSQGRRAEAFF
TRBV6-5	TRBJ1-1	NA	TRBD1	TGTGCCAGCAGTTATACAGGGGGCACTGAAGCTTTCTTT	CASSYTGGTEAFF
TRBV14	TRBJ2-2	NA	TRBD1	TGTGCCAGCAGCCAAGAGGGGGACAGTAAGACCGGGGAGCTGTTTTTT	CASSQEGDSKTGELFF
TRBV7-3	TRBJ1-1	NA	NA	TGTGCCAGCAGCTTACGACAGTTCACTGAAGCTTTCTTT	CASSLRQFTEAFF
TRBV4-3	TRBJ1-3	NA	TRBD1	TGCGCCAGCAGCCGAAATACAGGGGGGGGAAACACCATATATTTT	CASSRNTGGGNTIYF
TRBV11-3	TRBJ2-5	NA	NA	TGTGCCAGCAGCTTAGTGCCGGAACAAGAGACCCAGTACTTC	CASSLVPEQETQYF
TRBV6-8	TRBJ2-4	once	NA	TGTGCCAGCCGTACTGGACGGCTGAACATTCAGTACTTC	CASRTGRLNIQYF
TRBV19	TRBJ1-1	once	NA	TGTGCCAGTAGTATTTCCGTTATGAACACTGAAGCTTTCTTT	CASSISVMNTEAFF
TRBV12-3/TRBV12-4	TRBJ1-1	NA	TRBD1	TGTGCCAGCAGTCTTCGGACAGGCATTGAAGCTTTCTTT	CASSLRTGIEAFF
TRBV6-5	TRBJ2-7	NA	NA	TGTGCCAGCAGCAAGACTAGTTGGGAGCAGTACTTC	CASSKTSWEQYF
TRBV18	TRBJ2-5	NA	NA	TGTGCCAGCTCCCGAAGGGGCGGGGAACAAGAGACCCAGTACTTC	CASSRRGGEQETQYF
TRBV9	TRBJ2-3	once	TRBD2	TGTGCCAGCAGCCCTACTAGCGGGGCGGAGGATACGCAGTATTTT	CASSPTSGAEDTQYF